The present T cell receptor (beta chain) was sequenced within a study of blood T cell repertoires in COVID-19. At the level of the study: In each case, the material was cDNA or gDNA derived from T cells, B-cell-depleted T cells, or PBMCs.

Trimming took 1 base from V and 2 from J, leaving 11 bases between them. CDR3 length: 15 residues. The germline V gene encodes CDR1 SGHTA and CDR2 FQGNSA. Per the authors' pipeline: Reference gene primer amplification in the assay estimated nucleated cell counts. This table comes from immunoSEQ multiplex PCR, and its TCRdb copy is limited to in-frame clones, with some not included. The DNA gave D and trimming, while V, J and clone size come from that table. The table records around 42,000 clones, 75% to 90% of them present only once. This TCR was sampled from a man between 25 and 39 years old with active or convalescent COVID-19. The chain couples TRBV7-2 to TRBJ1-2, with D tentatively TRBD1 (5 bases). Sequencing was carried out using peripheral blood. CDR3: CASSLEQGRNYGYTF. The CDR3 coding sequence is TGTGCCAGCAGCTTAGAGCAGGGCCGAAACTATGGCTACACCTTC.